The text below deals with one T cell receptor (beta chain). Its specificity is not known. This CDR3 has 16 amino acids. Per the germline V gene, CDR1 is SGHTA and CDR2 is FQGNSA. Between the trimmed V and J ends, which lost 1 base and 3 bases, there was a span of 14 bases. The selected patients with pancreatic ductal adenocarcinoma had surgery but no neoadjuvant therapy. Using immunoSEQ multiplex PCR, the repertoire was profiled, and TCRdb retains in-frame clones only, with some absent. Here the sample spans roughly 100,000 clones, 90% to 95% being singletons. This sample was included in a study of T cells in pancreatic ductal adenocarcinoma. Study conclusions and caveats: The resected pancreatic cancer cohort was biased toward the minority with early-stage disease. Tumor and blood clonality did not differ significantly, about 0.1 versus 0.071.

This sequence joins TRBV7-2 and TRBJ2-3; possible D gene TRBD2, 6 bases. This receptor was identified in a human donor with pancreatic ductal adenocarcinoma. The sample consisted of PBMCs. This CDR3 is CASSLVIGSGTDTQYF. In DNA, the CDR3 is TGTGCCAGCAGCTTAGTAATCGGGAGCGGTACAGATACGCAGTATTTT. Using reference TRBV7-2 and TRBJ2-3 for the parts outside the CDR3, the full variable domain is GAGVSQSPSNKVTEKGKDVELRCDPISGHTALYWYRQSLGQGLEFLIYFQGNSAPDKSGLPSDRFSAERTGGSVSTLTIQRTQQEDSAVYLCASSLVIGSGTDTQYFGPGTRLTVL.